Reported below is one T cell receptor beta chain. The CDR3 contains 13 residues. From germline, CDR1 is SGDLS and CDR2 YYNGEE. V lost 2 bases and J 4 bases, leaving 9 bases between the germline ends. Produced via immunoSEQ multiplex PCR; TCRdb's table is partial and in-frame only. The sample shows about 330,000 clones, roughly 87% of them seen only once. These data belong to a study of shared clonotypes between healthy human individuals. This receptor was taken from a man between 18 and 29 years old in good health. The sample taken for sequencing was memory CD8+ T cells sorted from blood. Subset noted: CD45RO+ cells pooled with CCR7-negative TemRA cells. The rearrangement links TRBV9 to TRBJ1-2; a weak D match, TRBD1 (5 bases). The CDR3 sequence: CASSVQGVYGYTF. DNA of the CDR3: TGTGCCAGCAGCGTTCAAGGGGTCTATGGCTACACCTTC.